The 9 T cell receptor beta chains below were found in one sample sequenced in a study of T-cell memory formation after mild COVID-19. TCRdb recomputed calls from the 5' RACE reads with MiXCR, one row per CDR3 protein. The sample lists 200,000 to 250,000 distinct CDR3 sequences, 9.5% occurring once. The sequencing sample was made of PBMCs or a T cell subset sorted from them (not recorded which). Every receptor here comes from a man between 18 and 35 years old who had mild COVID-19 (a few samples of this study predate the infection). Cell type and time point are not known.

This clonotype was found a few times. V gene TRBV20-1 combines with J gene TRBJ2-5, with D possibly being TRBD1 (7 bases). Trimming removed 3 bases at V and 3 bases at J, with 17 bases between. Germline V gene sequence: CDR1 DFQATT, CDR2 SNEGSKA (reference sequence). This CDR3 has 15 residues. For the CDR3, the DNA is TGCAGTGCTAGCCACCCGCAGGGGGGAAAAGAGACCCAGTACTTC. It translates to CSASHPQGGKETQYF.

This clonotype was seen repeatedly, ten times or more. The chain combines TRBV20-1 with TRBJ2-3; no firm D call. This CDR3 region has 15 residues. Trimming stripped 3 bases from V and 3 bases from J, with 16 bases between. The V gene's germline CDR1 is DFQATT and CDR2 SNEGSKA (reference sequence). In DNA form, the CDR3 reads TGCAGTGCTAGGGCACCCGCTAAAAGGACAGATACGCAGTATTTT. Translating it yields CSARAPAKRTDTQYF.

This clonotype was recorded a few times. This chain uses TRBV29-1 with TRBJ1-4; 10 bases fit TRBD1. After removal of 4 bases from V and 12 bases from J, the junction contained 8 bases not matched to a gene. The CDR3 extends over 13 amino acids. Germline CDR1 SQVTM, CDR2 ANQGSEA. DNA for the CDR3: TGCAGCGTTGGAGTGACAGGGGGCAGGGAACTGTTTTTT. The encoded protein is CSVGVTGGRELFF.

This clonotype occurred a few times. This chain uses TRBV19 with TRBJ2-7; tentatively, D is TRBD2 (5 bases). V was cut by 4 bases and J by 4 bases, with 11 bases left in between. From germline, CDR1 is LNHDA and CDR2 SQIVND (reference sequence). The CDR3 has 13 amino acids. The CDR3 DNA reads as TGTGCCAGTAGTACCCTTTCGGGGTACGAGCAGTACTTC. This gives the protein CASSTLSGYEQYF.

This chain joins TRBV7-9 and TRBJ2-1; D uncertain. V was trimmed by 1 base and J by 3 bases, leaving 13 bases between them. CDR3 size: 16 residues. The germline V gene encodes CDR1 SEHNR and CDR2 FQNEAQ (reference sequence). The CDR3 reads CASSLGQDLVYNEQFF. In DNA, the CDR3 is TGTGCCAGCAGCTTAGGTCAGGACCTCGTCTACAATGAGCAGTTCTTC.

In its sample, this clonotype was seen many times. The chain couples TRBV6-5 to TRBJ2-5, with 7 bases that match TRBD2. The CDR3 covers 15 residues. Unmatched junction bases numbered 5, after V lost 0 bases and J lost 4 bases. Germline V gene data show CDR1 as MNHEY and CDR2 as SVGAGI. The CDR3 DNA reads TGTGCCAGCAGTTACTCGCGGGGGATCCTAGAGACCCAGTACTTC. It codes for CASSYSRGILETQYF.

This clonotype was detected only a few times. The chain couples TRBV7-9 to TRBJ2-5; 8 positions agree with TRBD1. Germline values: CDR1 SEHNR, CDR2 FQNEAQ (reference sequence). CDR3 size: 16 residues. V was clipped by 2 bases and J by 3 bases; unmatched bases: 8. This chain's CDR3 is CASSLSPGQVEETQYF. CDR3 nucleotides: TGTGCCAGCAGCTTATCTCCGGGACAGGTAGAAGAGACCCAGTACTTC.

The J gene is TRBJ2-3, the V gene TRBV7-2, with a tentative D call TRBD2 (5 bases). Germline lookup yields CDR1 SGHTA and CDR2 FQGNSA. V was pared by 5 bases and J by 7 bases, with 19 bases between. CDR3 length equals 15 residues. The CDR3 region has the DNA TGTGCCAGCAGCGATCCGGGATCGCTGCTGAATACGCAGTATTTT. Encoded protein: CASSDPGSLLNTQYF.

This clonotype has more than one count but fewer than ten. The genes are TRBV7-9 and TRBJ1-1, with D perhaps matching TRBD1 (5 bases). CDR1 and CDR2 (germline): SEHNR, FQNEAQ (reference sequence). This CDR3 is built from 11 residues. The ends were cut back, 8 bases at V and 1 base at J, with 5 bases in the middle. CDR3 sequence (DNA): TGTGCCAGCGACAGGAACACTGAAGCTTTCTTT. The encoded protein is CASDRNTEAFF.